Following are 5 T cell receptor beta chains from one sample sequenced in a study of T-cell memory formation after mild COVID-19. One entry per CDR3 protein, called by TCRdb with MiXCR from the 5' RACE reads. Counted here are roughly 350,000 distinct CDR3 sequences, around a fifth occurring once; the ten biggest clones make up 9.5% to 15%. Material: PBMCs or a T cell subset sorted from them (not recorded which). These receptors came from an adult woman who had mild COVID-19 (a few samples of this study predate the infection). Cell type and time point are not known.

This chain connects TRBV5-1 to TRBJ2-5, with 7 bases fitting TRBD2. This CDR3 has 14 amino acids. V lost 2 bases and J lost 5; bases outside the gene matches: 6. From germline, CDR1 is SGHRS and CDR2 YFSETQ. The CDR3 loop is CASSFRQGGETQYF. CDR3 bases: TGCGCCAGCAGCTTCCGTCAGGGAGGGGAGACCCAGTACTTC.

The CDR3 nucleotides read TGTGCCAGTAGTATAGGGGGGACAGGGGGTCAGCCCCAGCATTTT. Its protein product is CASSIGGTGGQPQHF. V usage is TRBV19 and J usage is TRBJ1-5; 11 nucleotides line up with TRBD1. The CDR3 runs to 15 residues. Germline loops: CDR1 LNHDA, CDR2 SQIVND (reference sequence). V shed 1 base, J shed 6 bases, and the junction held 2 bases outside the gene matches. Using reference TRBV19 and TRBJ1-5 for the parts outside the CDR3, the full variable domain is DGGITQSPKYLFRKEGQNVTLSCEQNLNHDAMYWYRQDPGQGLRLIYYSQIVNDFQKGDIAEGYSVSREKKESFPLTVTSAQKNPTAFYLCASSIGGTGGQPQHFGDGTRLSIL.

This clonotype showed up just a few times. The rearrangement links TRBV24-1 to TRBJ1-5; possibly TRBD1 for D (6 bases). In germline, CDR1 is KGHDR, CDR2 SFDVKD. V was shortened by 3 bases and J by 0 bases, with 8 bases between the two germline ends. The length of the CDR3 is 15 residues. The CDR3 nucleotides read TGTGCCACCAGTGATGGGACACATAGCAATCAGCCCCAGCATTTT. Its translation: CATSDGTHSNQPQHF.

The sample holds a few counts of this clonotype. The rearrangement links TRBV7-7 to TRBJ2-3, with a possible D match to TRBD1 (7 bases). This CDR3 is 14 amino acids long. Trimming cost V 8 bases and J 6 bases, with 18 bases left between them. CDR1 is SSHAT and CDR2 is FNYEAQ in the germline V gene (reference sequence). The CDR3 DNA sequence: TGTGCCAGCGCAAGACAGGGAGGTTTGGATACGCAGTATTTT. Protein sequence: CASARQGGLDTQYF. The whole variable domain, filled in from reference TRBV7-7 and TRBJ2-3, reads GAGVSQSPRYKVTKRGQDVTLRCDPISSHATLYWYQQALGQGPEFLTYFNYEAQPDKSGLPSDRFSAERPEGSISTLTIQRTEQRDSAMYRCASARQGGLDTQYFGPGTRLTVL.

CDR3 bases: TGTGCCAGCAGCTTAGCGGGGACCGCATTCACCGGGGAGCTGTTTTTT. It codes for CASSLAGTAFTGELFF. V usage is TRBV7-8 and J usage is TRBJ2-2; possibly TRBD1 or TRBD2 for D (5 bases each). Germline CDR1 SGHVS, CDR2 FQNEAQ. This CDR3 has 16 residues. V shed 0 bases and J shed 4 bases, with 12 bases lying between them.